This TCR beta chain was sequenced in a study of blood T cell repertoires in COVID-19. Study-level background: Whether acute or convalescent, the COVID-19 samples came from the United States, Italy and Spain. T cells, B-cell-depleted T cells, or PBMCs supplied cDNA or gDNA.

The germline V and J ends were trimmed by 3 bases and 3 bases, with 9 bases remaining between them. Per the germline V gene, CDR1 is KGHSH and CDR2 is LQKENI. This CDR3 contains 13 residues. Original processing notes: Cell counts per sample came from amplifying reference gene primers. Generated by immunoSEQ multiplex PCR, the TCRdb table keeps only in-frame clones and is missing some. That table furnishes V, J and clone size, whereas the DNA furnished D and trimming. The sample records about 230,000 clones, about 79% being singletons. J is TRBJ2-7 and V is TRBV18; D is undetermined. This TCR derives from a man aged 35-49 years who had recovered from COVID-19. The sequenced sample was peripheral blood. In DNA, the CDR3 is TGTGCCAGCTCACCGGGCAGAAACTACGAGCAGTACTTC. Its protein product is CASSPGRNYEQYF.